A single sample is the source of the 8 T cell receptor beta chains below, sequenced in a study of OX40 agonist ivuxolimab in advanced cancers. Measured with immunoSEQ multiplex PCR; TCRdb has only the in-frame clones, and not every one. Of about 64,000 clones listed, approximately 90% are singletons. Sequenced material: CD4+ or CD8+ T cells sorted from blood, taken in a trial of the OX40 agonist ivuxolimab. The receptors come from an adult with an advanced solid tumor such as melanoma, head and neck, liver or kidney cancer.

The chain is built from TRBV9 and TRBJ1-3, with D maybe TRBD1 (6 bases). The germline CDR1 and CDR2 sequences are SGDLS and YYNGEE. Between the trimmed V and J ends, which lost 3 bases and 0 bases, there was a span of 10 bases. This CDR3 comprises 15 residues. CDR3 in DNA: TGTGCCAGCAGCGGATCCAGGGGCTCTGGAAACACCATATATTTT. Translating gives CASSGSRGSGNTIYF.

The rearrangement links TRBV27 to TRBJ1-5; 8 nucleotides align to TRBD1. The CDR3 covers 15 residues. CDR1 and CDR2 (germline): MNHEY, SMNVEV (reference sequence). V lost 0 bases, J lost 2 bases, and 0 bases stayed unmatched. CDR3 region: CASSLSGQGNQPQHF. DNA for the CDR3: TGTGCCAGCAGTTTATCGGGACAGGGCAATCAGCCCCAGCATTTT.

This clone was picked up one time. Other DNA sequences in this specimen translate into the identical CDR3. The V gene is TRBV28, the J gene TRBJ1-1; D not resolved. This CDR3 is built from 12 residues. The germline V and J ends were trimmed by 4 bases and 1 base, with 4 bases remaining between them. Germline V gene sequence: CDR1 MDHEN, CDR2 SYDVKM. CDR3 in amino acids: CASSSGNTEAFF. The CDR3 DNA reads as TGTGCCAGCAGTTCGGGGAACACTGAAGCTTTCTTT.

The gene calls are TRBV5-1 and TRBJ1-2, with D perhaps TRBD1 (5 bases). In germline, CDR1 is SGHRS, CDR2 YFSETQ. The CDR3 has 17 residues. V gave up 4 bases and J gave up 2 bases, with 21 bases separating them. The chain's CDR3 is CASSPLVSTDKNYGYTF. CDR3 nucleotides: TGCGCCAGCAGCCCCCTCGTCTCCACGGACAAAAACTATGGCTACACCTTC. The full variable domain, with the rest looked up from reference TRBV5-1 and TRBJ1-2, is KAGVTQTPRYLIKTRGQQVTLSCSPISGHRSVSWYQQTPGQGLQFLFEYFSETQRNKGNFPGRFSGRQFSNSRSEMNVSTLELGDSALYLCASSPLVSTDKNYGYTFGSGTRLTVV.

This clone was seen a single time. V and J are TRBV5-1 and TRBJ2-7, with 10 positions matching TRBD2. Germline V gene sequence: CDR1 SGHRS, CDR2 YFSETQ. This CDR3 spans 15 amino acids. V trimming: 0 bases; J trimming: 7 bases; junction bases outside the gene matches: 7. The CDR3, as DNA: TGCGCCAGCAGCTTGGTTCTAGCGGGAGTAAATGAGCAGTACTTC. Translated, it gives CASSLVLAGVNEQYF.

CDR3: CASSRGFWDTGELFF. The CDR3 DNA reads TGTGCCAGCAGCCGAGGCTTTTGGGATACCGGGGAGCTGTTTTTT. This chain connects TRBV7-9 to TRBJ2-2; D unclear. Trimming shortened V by 5 bases and J by 5 bases, and 15 bases separated the two germline ends. The CDR3 spans 15 residues. Germline CDR1 is SEHNR and CDR2 is FQNEAQ (reference sequence).

The V and J genes are TRBV9 and TRBJ1-2, with D tentatively TRBD1 (5 bases). The CDR3 is 14 amino acids. The V end lost 3 bases, the J end lost 4 bases, and 13 bases lay between the germline ends. Germline V lookup: CDR1 SGDLS, CDR2 YYNGEE. As DNA, the CDR3 is TGTGCCAGCAGCGGTTCTGGGGGAGGCTATGGCTACACCTTC. This gives the protein CASSGSGGGYGYTF.

The chain recombines TRBV7-9 with TRBJ2-5, with unresolved D. Trimming removed 1 base at V and 4 bases at J, with 7 bases between. The length of the CDR3 is 13 residues. Looked up from germline, CDR1 is SEHNR and CDR2 is FQNEAQ (reference sequence). The CDR3 DNA reads TGTGCCAGCAGCTTAGGGAGCAGAGAGACCCAGTACTTC. Translating gives CASSLGSRETQYF. The full variable domain, its missing parts supplied by reference TRBV7-9 and TRBJ2-5, is DTGVSQNPRHKITKRGQNVTFRCDPISEHNRLYWYRQTLGQGPEFLTYFQNEAQLEKSRLLSDRFSAERPKGSFSTLEIQRTEQGDSAMYLCASSLGSRETQYFGPGTRLLVL.